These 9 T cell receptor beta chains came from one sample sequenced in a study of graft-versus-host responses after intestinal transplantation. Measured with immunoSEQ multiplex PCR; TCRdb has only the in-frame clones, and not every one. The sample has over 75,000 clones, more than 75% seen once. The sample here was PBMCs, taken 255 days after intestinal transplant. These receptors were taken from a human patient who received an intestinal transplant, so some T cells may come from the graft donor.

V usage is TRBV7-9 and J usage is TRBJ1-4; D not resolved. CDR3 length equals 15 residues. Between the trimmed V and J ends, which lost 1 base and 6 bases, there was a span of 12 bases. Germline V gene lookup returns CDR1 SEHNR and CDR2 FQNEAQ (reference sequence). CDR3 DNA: TGTGCCAGCAGCTTAGTAAGGGAGAGGGATGAAAAACTGTTTTTT. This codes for CASSLVRERDEKLFF.

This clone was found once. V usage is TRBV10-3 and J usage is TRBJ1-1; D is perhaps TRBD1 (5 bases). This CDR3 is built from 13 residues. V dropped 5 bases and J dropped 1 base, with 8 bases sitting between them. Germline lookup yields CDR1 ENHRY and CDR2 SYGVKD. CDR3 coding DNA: TGTGCCATCAGTCCCGACAGGAACACTGAAGCTTTCTTT. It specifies CAISPDRNTEAFF.

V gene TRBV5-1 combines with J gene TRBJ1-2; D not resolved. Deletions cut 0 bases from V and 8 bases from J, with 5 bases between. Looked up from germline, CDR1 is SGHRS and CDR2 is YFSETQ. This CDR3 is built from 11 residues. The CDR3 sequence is CASSLGWGYTF. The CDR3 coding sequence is TGCGCCAGCAGCTTGGGGTGGGGCTACACCTTC.

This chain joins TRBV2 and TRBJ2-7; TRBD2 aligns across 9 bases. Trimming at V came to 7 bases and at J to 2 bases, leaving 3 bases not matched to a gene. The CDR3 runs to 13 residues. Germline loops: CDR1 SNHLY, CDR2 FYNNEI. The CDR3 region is CASTRLAAYEQYF. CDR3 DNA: TGTGCCAGCACAAGACTAGCGGCCTACGAGCAGTACTTC.

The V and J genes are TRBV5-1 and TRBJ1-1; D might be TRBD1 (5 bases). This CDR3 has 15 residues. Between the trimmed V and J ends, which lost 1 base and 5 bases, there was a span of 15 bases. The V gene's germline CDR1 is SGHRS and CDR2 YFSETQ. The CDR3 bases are TGCGCCAGCAGCTTGAACCGGGGGATTGGGACTGAAGCTTTCTTT. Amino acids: CASSLNRGIGTEAFF.

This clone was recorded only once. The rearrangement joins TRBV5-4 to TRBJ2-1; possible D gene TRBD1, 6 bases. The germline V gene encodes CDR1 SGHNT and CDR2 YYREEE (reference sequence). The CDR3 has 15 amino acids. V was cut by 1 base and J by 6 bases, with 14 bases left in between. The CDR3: CASSLRQGHGNEQFF. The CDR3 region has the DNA TGTGCCAGCAGCTTGAGGCAGGGGCACGGCAATGAGCAGTTCTTC. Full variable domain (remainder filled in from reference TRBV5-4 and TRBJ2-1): ETGVTQSPTHLIKTRGQQVTLRCSSQSGHNTVSWYQQALGQGPQFIFQYYREEENGRGNFPPRFSGLQFPNYSSELNVNALELDDSALYLCASSLRQGHGNEQFFGPGTRLTVL.

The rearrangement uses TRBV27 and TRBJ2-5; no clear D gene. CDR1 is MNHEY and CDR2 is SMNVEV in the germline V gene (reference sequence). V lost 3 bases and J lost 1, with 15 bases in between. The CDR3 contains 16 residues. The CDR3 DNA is TGTGCCAGCAGTTTCCTCTCCTCCGGTGGCCAAGAGACCCAGTACTTC. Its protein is CASSFLSSGGQETQYF.

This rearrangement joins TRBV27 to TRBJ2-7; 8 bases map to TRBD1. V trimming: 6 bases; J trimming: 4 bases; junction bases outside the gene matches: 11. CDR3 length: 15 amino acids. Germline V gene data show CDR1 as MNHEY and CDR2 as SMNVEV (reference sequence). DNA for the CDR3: TGTGCCAGCAGCCTAAGGACAGGGAACCCATACGAGCAGTACTTC. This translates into CASSLRTGNPYEQYF.

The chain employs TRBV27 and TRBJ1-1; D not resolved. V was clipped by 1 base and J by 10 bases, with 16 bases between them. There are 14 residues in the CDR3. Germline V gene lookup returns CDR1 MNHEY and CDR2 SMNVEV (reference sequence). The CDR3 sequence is CASSLLSSPMLAFF. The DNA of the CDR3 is TGTGCCAGCAGTTTATTATCCAGCCCGATGCTAGCTTTCTTT.